This TCR beta chain was captured in a study of T cells in women clearing cervical HPV infection. With 6 bases clipped from V and 2 bases from J, the junction kept 11 bases outside the gene matches. The length of the CDR3 is 16 residues. CDR1 is MNHEY and CDR2 is SVGEGT in the germline V gene. About this clone itself: Its antigen is not known. The read terminates 3 residues before the CDR3 end, so the remaining end is supplied by the germline J gene.

Whole-study findings and limits: Each sample's T-cell count was unknown, possibly confounding richness.

Measured with immunoSEQ multiplex PCR; TCRdb has only the in-frame clones, and not every one. The sample table includes under 30,000 clones. V gene TRBV6-2 or TRBV6-3 combines with J gene TRBJ2-5, with 8 nucleotides matching TRBD2. The sequenced sample consisted of blood buffy coat. The TCR sequence derives from a woman aged 18-70 years with a cervical HPV16 infection that either progressed to CIN3+ or cleared (not recorded which). The CDR3 protein is CASRPPLSSGQETQYF. Partial CDR3 DNA: TGTGCCAGCAGACCCCCCCTGTCTAGCGGGCAAGAGACC.